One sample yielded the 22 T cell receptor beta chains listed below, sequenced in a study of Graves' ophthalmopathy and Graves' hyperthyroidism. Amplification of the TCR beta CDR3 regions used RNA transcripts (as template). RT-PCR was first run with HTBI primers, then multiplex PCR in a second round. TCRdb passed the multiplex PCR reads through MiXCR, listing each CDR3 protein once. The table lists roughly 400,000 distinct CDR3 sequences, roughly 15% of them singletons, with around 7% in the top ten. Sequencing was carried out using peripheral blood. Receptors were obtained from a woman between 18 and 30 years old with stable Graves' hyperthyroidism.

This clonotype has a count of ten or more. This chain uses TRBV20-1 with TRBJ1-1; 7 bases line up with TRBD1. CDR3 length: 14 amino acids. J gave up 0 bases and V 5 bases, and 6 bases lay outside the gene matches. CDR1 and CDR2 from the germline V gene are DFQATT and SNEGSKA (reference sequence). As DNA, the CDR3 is TGCAGTGCTCCCAGGGGGGGGGTGAACACTGAAGCTTTCTTT. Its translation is CSAPRGGVNTEAFF.

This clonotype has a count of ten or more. The CDR3 DNA reads TGTGCCAGCAGCCGGGACAGGGGCAATCAGCCCCAGCATTTT. It specifies CASSRDRGNQPQHF. The chain has TRBV6-1 and TRBJ1-5; TRBD1 matches at 9 bases. Germline values: CDR1 MNHNS, CDR2 SASEGT. With V trimmed by 6 bases and J by 2 bases, 2 bases remained unmatched. The CDR3 loop spans 14 amino acids.

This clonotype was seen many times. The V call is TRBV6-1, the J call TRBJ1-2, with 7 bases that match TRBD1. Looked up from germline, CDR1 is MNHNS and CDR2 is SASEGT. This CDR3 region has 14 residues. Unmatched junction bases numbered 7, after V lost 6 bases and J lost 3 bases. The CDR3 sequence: CASREGASHYGYTF. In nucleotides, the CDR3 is TGTGCCAGCAGGGAGGGGGCGTCTCACTATGGCTACACCTTC.

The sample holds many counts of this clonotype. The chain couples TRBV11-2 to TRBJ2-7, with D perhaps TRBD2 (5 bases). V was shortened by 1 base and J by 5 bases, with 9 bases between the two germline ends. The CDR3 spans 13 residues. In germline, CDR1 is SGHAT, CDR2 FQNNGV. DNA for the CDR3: TGTGCCAGCAGCTTAGCTGGGAGCGACGAGCAGTACTTC. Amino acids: CASSLAGSDEQYF.

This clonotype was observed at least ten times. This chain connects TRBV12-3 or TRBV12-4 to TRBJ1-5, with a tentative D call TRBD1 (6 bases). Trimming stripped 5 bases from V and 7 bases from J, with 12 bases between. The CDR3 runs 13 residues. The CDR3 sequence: CASSQQGRQPQHF. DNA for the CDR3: TGTGCCAGCAGTCAACAGGGAAGACAGCCCCAGCATTTT.

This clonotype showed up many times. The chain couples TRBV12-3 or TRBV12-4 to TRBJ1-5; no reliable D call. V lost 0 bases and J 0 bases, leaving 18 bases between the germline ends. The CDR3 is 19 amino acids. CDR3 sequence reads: CASSLAAGGIVISNQPQHF. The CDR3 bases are TGTGCCAGCAGTTTAGCGGCGGGAGGAATCGTGATTAGCAATCAGCCCCAGCATTTT.

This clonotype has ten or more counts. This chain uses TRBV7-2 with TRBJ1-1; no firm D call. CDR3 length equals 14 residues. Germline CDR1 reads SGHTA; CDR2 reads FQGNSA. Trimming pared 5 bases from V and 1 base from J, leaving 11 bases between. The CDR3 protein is CASSPTRTNTEAFF. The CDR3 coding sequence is TGTGCCAGCAGCCCGACACGTACGAACACTGAAGCTTTCTTT.

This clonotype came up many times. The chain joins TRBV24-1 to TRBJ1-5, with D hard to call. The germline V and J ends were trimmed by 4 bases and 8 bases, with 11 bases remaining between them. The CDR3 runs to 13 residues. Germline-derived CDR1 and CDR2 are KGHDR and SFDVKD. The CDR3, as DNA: TGTGCCACCAGTGAGGATATGGGGAAGCCCCAGCATTTT. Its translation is CATSEDMGKPQHF.

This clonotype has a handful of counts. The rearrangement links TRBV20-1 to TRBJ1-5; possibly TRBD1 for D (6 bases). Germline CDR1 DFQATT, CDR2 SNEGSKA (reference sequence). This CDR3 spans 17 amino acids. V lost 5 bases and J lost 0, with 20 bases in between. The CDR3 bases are TGCAGTGCTCCCCAAGGGGGTACCGCTTATAGCAATCAGCCCCAGCATTTT. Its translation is CSAPQGGTAYSNQPQHF.

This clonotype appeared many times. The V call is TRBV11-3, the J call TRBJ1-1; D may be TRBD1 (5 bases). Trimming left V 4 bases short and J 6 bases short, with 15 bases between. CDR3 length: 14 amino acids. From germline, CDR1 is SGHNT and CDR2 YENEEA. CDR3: CASSSGLFGAEAFF. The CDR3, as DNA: TGTGCCAGCAGCTCGGGGCTCTTCGGGGCTGAAGCTTTCTTT.

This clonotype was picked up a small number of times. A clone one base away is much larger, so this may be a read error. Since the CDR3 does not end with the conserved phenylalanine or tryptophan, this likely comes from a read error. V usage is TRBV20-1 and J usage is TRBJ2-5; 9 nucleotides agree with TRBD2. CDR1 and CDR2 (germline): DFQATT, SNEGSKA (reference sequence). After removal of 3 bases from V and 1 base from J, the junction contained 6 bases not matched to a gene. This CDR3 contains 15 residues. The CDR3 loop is CSASKTSGLQETQYL. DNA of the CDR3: TGCAGTGCTAGTAAGACTAGCGGCCTCCAAGAGACCCAGTACCTC.

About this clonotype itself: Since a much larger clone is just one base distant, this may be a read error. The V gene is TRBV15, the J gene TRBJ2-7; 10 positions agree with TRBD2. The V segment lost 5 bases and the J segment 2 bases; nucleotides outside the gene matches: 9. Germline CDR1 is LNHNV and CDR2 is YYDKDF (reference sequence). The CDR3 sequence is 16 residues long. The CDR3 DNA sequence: TGTGCCACCAGCGGACACGGGACTAGCGACACCTACGAGCAGTACTTC. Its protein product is CATSGHGTSDTYEQYF. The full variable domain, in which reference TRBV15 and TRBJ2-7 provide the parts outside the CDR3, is DAMVIQNPRYQVTQFGKPVTLSCSQTLNHNVMYWYQQKSSQAPKLLFHYYDKDFNNEADTPDNFQSRRPNTSFCFLDIRSPGLGDTAMYLCATSGHGTSDTYEQYFGPGTRLTVT.

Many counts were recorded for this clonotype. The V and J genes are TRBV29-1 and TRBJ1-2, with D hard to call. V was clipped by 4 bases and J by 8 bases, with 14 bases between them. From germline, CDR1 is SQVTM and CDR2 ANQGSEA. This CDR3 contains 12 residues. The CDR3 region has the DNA TGCAGCGTTGTGTCCTCCACGGAGGGCTACACCTTC. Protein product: CSVVSSTEGYTF.

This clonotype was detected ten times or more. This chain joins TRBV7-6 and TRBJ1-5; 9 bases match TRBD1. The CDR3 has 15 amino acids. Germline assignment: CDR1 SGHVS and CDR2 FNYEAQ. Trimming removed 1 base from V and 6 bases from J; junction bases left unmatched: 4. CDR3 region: CASSLGDRVGQPQHF. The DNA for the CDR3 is TGTGCCAGCAGCTTAGGGGACAGGGTCGGTCAGCCCCAGCATTTT.

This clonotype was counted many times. CDR3 amino acids: CASRDGVNQPQHF. In DNA form, the CDR3 reads TGTGCCAGCAGAGACGGAGTGAATCAGCCCCAGCATTTT. This chain joins TRBV6-1 and TRBJ1-5; no clear D gene. The V gene lost 6 bases and the J gene lost 4 bases, with 10 bases spanning the gap. The germline CDR1 and CDR2 sequences are MNHNS and SASEGT. This CDR3 contains 13 residues.

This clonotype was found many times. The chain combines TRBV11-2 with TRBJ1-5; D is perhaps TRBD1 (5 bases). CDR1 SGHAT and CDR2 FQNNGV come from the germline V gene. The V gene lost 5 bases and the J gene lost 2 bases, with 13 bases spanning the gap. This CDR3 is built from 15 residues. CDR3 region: CASSLTGYGNQPQHF. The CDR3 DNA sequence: TGTGCCAGCAGCCTAACAGGTTACGGCAATCAGCCCCAGCATTTT.

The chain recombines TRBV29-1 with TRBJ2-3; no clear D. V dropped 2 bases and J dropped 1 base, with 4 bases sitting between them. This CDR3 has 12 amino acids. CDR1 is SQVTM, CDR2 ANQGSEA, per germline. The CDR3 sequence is CSVERGTDTQYF. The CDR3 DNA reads TGCAGCGTTGAACGGGGCACAGATACGCAGTATTTT.

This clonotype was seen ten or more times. The CDR3 region is CASSHRGGPEAFF. As DNA, the CDR3 is TGCGCCAGCAGCCACAGGGGAGGTCCTGAAGCTTTCTTT. This chain links TRBV4-1 with TRBJ1-1; D is possibly TRBD1 (6 bases). V lost 3 bases, J lost 6 bases, and 11 bases lay in between. The CDR3 totals 13 residues. The V gene's germline CDR1 is MGHRA and CDR2 YSYEKL.

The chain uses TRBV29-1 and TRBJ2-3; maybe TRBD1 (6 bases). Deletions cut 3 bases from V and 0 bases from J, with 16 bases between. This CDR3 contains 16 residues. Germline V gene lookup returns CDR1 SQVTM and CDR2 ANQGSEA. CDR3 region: CSVEGGGQLSTDTQYF. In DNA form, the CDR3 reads TGCAGCGTTGAGGGTGGAGGACAGCTTAGCACAGATACGCAGTATTTT.

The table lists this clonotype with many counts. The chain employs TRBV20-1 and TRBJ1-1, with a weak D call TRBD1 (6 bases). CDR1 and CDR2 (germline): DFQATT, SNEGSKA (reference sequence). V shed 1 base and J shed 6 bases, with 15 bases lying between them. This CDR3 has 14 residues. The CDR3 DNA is TGCAGTGCTAGAGCGTTAGGGGGTAGGGCTGAAGCTTTCTTT. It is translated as CSARALGGRAEAFF.

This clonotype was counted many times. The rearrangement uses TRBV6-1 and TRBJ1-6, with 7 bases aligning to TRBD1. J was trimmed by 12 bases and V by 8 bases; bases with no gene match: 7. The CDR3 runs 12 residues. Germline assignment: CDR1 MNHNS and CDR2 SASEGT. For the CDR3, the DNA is TGTGCCAGCCGGGGACAGCTGGGACCCCTCCACTTT. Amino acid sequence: CASRGQLGPLHF.

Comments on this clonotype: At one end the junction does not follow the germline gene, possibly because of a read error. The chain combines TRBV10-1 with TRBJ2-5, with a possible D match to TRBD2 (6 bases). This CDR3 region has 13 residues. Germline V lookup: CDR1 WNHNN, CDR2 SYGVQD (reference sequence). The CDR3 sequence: CASTRDSKETQDF. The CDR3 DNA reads TGCGCCAGCACCAGGGACTCCAAAGAGACCCAGGACTTC.